What follows describes a single TCR beta chain. The repertoire was sequenced with immunoSEQ multiplex PCR; TCRdb's copy has only in-frame clones and lacks some. The data hold under 250,000 clones, with 80% to 90% observed a single time. These data originate in a study of blood T cell repertoires in COVID-19. V lost 4 bases, J lost 0 bases, and 8 bases stayed unmatched. Germline CDR1 and CDR2: SGHNT and YYREEE (reference sequence). The CDR3 is 18 amino acids. Specimen: peripheral blood. The chain carries TRBV5-4 and TRBJ2-6; TRBD1 matches at 9 bases. The origin of this receptor is a man aged 55-75 years with acute or convalescent COVID-19. The CDR3 sequence is CASSMGDRALSGANVLTF. The CDR3, as DNA: TGTGCCAGCAGCATGGGGGACAGGGCTCTCTCTGGGGCCAACGTCCTGACTTTC.